These 32 T cell receptor beta chains came from one sample sequenced in a study of Ad26.COV2.S vaccination and SARS-CoV-2 variants (dated by TCRdb to the early 2020s). What this sample's treatment or condition label stands for: some 19 received Ad26.COV2.S at low or high dose, single or two shots; about 5 received placebo; per-sample allocation not given. For vaccine and placebo recipients, repertoires were sequenced using samples collected on day 63 after the first injection. The library was produced with the immunoSEQ multiplex PCR assay. TCRdb took this table from immuneACCESS and kept in-frame rearrangements with V and J called. Such tables lack part of the clones; where checked against another copy, unresolved V genes explain under half of the gap, and the rest is unexplained. In this sample the table shows 350,000 to 400,000 clones, 70% to 90% of which occur a single time. Around 3.4% of the sample belongs to the ten largest clones.

The input for sequencing was peripheral blood, taken in a trial of Ad26.COV2.S vaccine versus placebo. These receptors all come from a person aged 18-65 years who received the Ad26.COV2.S COVID-19 vaccine or a placebo.

V usage is TRBV5-4 and J usage is TRBJ1-2; the D gene is possibly TRBD1 (6 bases). Germline loops: CDR1 SGHNT, CDR2 YYREEE (reference sequence). This CDR3 has 15 amino acids. V lost 2 bases and J lost 8, with 19 bases in between. CDR3 bases: TGTGCCAGCAGCTTTGCCGGGACACCGGGGATCGGCTACACCTTC. This translates into CASSFAGTPGIGYTF.

The chain combines TRBV5-1 with TRBJ1-2, with TRBD1 matching over 7 bases. Germline CDR1 is SGHRS and CDR2 is YFSETQ. The CDR3 extends over 15 amino acids. V lost 2 bases to trimming and J lost 4 bases; unmatched junction nucleotides: 8. The CDR3 nucleotides read TGCGCCAGCAGCTTAGGGGACAGCCCCTCCTATGGCTACACCTTC. Translating gives CASSLGDSPSYGYTF.

The chain employs TRBV5-5 and TRBJ1-1; TRBD1 is a possible D gene (5 bases). From germline, CDR1 is SGHKS and CDR2 YYEKEE (reference sequence). The length of the CDR3 is 13 residues. V lost 3 bases, J lost 4 bases, and 10 bases lay in between. The DNA of the CDR3 is TGTGCCAGCAGCTCCCCCGGGGCCACTGAAGCTTTCTTT. This gives the protein CASSSPGATEAFF.

J is TRBJ1-6 and V is TRBV6-5; perhaps TRBD1 as D (6 bases). Germline CDR1 reads MNHEY; CDR2 reads SVGAGI. V was shortened by 5 bases and J by 6 bases, with 14 bases between the two germline ends. The CDR3 runs 15 residues. CDR3 in DNA: TGTGCCAGCAGTCAAACACAGGGTTCTAATTCACCCCTCCACTTT. Translation gives CASSQTQGSNSPLHF.

The CDR3 loop is CASSPAASPEAFF. CDR3 DNA: TGTGCCAGCAGCCCAGCCGCCAGCCCTGAAGCTTTCTTT. The V gene is TRBV2, the J gene TRBJ1-1; D not certain. V lost 6 bases and J lost 6, with 14 bases in between. Per germline, CDR1 SNHLY and CDR2 FYNNEI. The CDR3 is 13 amino acids.

The gene calls are TRBV5-6 and TRBJ1-3; D is ambiguous. With 1 base removed from V and 0 bases from J, the gap between germline ends came to 8 bases. This CDR3 has 15 residues. The germline V gene encodes CDR1 SGHDT and CDR2 YYEEEE. CDR3 in DNA: TGTGCCAGCAGCTTGTACCAGAGCTCTGGAAACACCATATATTTT. This translates into CASSLYQSSGNTIYF.

The chain joins TRBV5-4 to TRBJ2-3; 10 bases are a match to TRBD2. The CDR3 is 16 residues long. Germline lookup yields CDR1 SGHNT and CDR2 YYREEE (reference sequence). The V and J ends lost 0 bases and 0 bases, in that order; junction bases with no gene match: 1. CDR3 sequence (DNA): TGTGCCAGCAGCTTGGGAGCGGGGGGGAGCACAGATACGCAGTATTTT. Residues: CASSLGAGGSTDTQYF.

This clone was observed many times. The chain uses TRBV6-5 and TRBJ1-2; TRBD1 agrees at 12 bases. Germline loops: CDR1 MNHEY, CDR2 SVGAGI. This CDR3 is built from 15 residues. Trimming took 2 bases from V and 8 from J; bases not matched to a gene: 6. Here the CDR3 DNA reads TGTGCCAGCAGTTACGAGGGGACAGGGGGCTTAGGCTACACCTTC. This translates into CASSYEGTGGLGYTF.

The genes are TRBV5-1 and TRBJ2-2, with D possibly being TRBD1 (5 bases). The V gene's germline CDR1 is SGHRS and CDR2 YFSETQ. The CDR3 sequence is 13 residues long. Trimming cost V 4 bases and J 7 bases, with 11 bases left between them. CDR3 sequence (DNA): TGCGCCAGCAGCGCAGGGCCCGACGGGGAGCTGTTTTTT. Translating gives CASSAGPDGELFF.

This clone was detected only once. The chain has TRBV19 and TRBJ1-1, with D unclear. This CDR3 comprises 13 residues. In germline, CDR1 is LNHDA, CDR2 SQIVND (reference sequence). Trimming stripped 1 base from V and 6 bases from J, with 9 bases between. The CDR3 bases are TGTGCCAGTAGTATAGTTAAGGGTTCTGAAGCTTTCTTT. This gives the protein CASSIVKGSEAFF.

The rearrangement uses TRBV7-9 and TRBJ1-1; D is undetermined. The V end lost 5 bases, the J end lost 0 bases, and 10 bases lay between the germline ends. The V gene's germline CDR1 is SEHNR and CDR2 FQNEAQ (reference sequence). CDR3 length: 14 amino acids. This CDR3 reads CASSPRQVNTEAFF. The CDR3 DNA is TGTGCCAGCAGCCCCAGGCAAGTGAACACTGAAGCTTTCTTT.

The chain is built from TRBV7-9 and TRBJ2-1; D remains ambiguous. The CDR3 covers 13 residues. Germline V gives CDR1 SEHNR, CDR2 FQNEAQ (reference sequence). Trimming took 1 base from V and 4 from J, leaving 5 bases between them. The CDR3 region has the DNA TGTGCCAGCAGCTTAGGTCGTTACAATGAGCAGTTCTTC. This gives the protein CASSLGRYNEQFF.

The CDR3 DNA reads TGTGCCAGCAAGGCTAGCGAGAACTCCTACGAGCAGTACTTC. Its translation is CASKASENSYEQYF. V usage is TRBV2 and J usage is TRBJ2-7; a possible D gene is TRBD2 (6 bases). This CDR3 is built from 14 residues. The germline V and J ends were trimmed by 7 bases and 0 bases, with 13 bases remaining between them. Looked up from germline, CDR1 is SNHLY and CDR2 is FYNNEI.

The chain carries TRBV9 and TRBJ1-1; 7 nucleotides agree with TRBD1. Germline values: CDR1 SGDLS, CDR2 YYNGEE. The trim removed 3 bases at V and 1 base at J, leaving 3 bases unmatched. The CDR3 has 14 amino acids. CDR3 nucleotide sequence: TGTGCCAGCAGCGGACAGGGTACGAACACTGAAGCTTTCTTT. Amino acids: CASSGQGTNTEAFF. Full variable domain (missing parts from reference TRBV9 and TRBJ1-1): DSGVTQTPKHLITATGQRVTLRCSPRSGDLSVYWYQQSLDQGLQFLIQYYNGEERAKGNILERFSAQQFPDLHSELNLSSLELGDSALYFCASSGQGTNTEAFFGQGTRLTVV.

The V gene is TRBV19, the J gene TRBJ2-7; 7 nucleotides align to TRBD1. Germline V lookup: CDR1 LNHDA, CDR2 SQIVND (reference sequence). This CDR3 has 14 residues. V was clipped by 4 bases and J by 6 bases; unmatched bases: 9. The chain's CDR3 is CASSTGTALSEQYF. The CDR3 nucleotides are TGTGCCAGTAGTACCGGGACAGCACTCTCCGAGCAGTACTTC.

V usage is TRBV12-3 or TRBV12-4 and J usage is TRBJ1-2, with 7 bases lining up with TRBD1. The CDR3 contains 13 residues. Trimming at V came to 5 bases and at J to 4 bases, leaving 4 bases not matched to a gene. DNA of the CDR3: TGTGCCAGCAGTGGAGACAGGGCCTATGGCTACACCTTC. It translates to CASSGDRAYGYTF.

This clone was seen only a few times. This specimen includes other DNA sequences encoding the same CDR3. The chain carries TRBV2 and TRBJ1-5; D might be TRBD1 (6 bases). V lost 6 bases to trimming and J lost 2 bases, with 11 bases between them. Germline CDR1 reads SNHLY; CDR2 reads FYNNEI. CDR3 size: 14 residues. The CDR3 protein is CASSGGGGNQPQHF. CDR3 in DNA: TGTGCCAGCAGCGGGGGCGGTGGCAATCAGCCCCAGCATTTT.

V is TRBV18 and J is TRBJ1-2, with 9 bases that match TRBD1. The V gene's germline CDR1 is KGHSH and CDR2 LQKENI. The CDR3 runs 12 residues. The V segment lost 4 bases and the J segment 12 bases; nucleotides outside the gene matches: 6. The CDR3 sequence: CASSRGTGLNTF. The DNA of the CDR3 is TGTGCCAGCTCACGAGGGACAGGGCTAAACACCTTC.

This chain uses TRBV11-3 with TRBJ2-7, with 9 bases fitting TRBD1. The junction had 5 bases not matched to a gene; V was cut back by 1 base and J by 1 base. Germline values: CDR1 SGHNT, CDR2 YENEEA. The CDR3 spans 16 residues. CDR3 loop: CASSLGGTGSSYEQYF. CDR3 nucleotides: TGTGCCAGCAGCTTAGGTGGGACAGGGTCATCCTACGAGCAGTACTTC.

This chain connects TRBV5-1 to TRBJ2-1; 13 bases are shared with TRBD2. The CDR3 totals 15 residues. The ends lost 4 bases at V and 7 bases at J; junction bases unmatched: 5. Per the germline V gene, CDR1 is SGHRS and CDR2 is YFSETQ. CDR3 nucleotides: TGCGCCAGCAGCCCCCAGACTAGCGGGGGGAATGAGCAGTTCTTC. Translating it yields CASSPQTSGGNEQFF. The whole variable domain, filled in from reference TRBV5-1 and TRBJ2-1, reads KAGVTQTPRYLIKTRGQQVTLSCSPISGHRSVSWYQQTPGQGLQFLFEYFSETQRNKGNFPGRFSGRQFSNSRSEMNVSTLELGDSALYLCASSPQTSGGNEQFFGPGTRLTVL.

V usage is TRBV7-2 and J usage is TRBJ2-1; 8 bases agree with TRBD2. This CDR3 has 15 residues. Germline V lookup: CDR1 SGHTA, CDR2 FQGNSA. Unmatched junction bases numbered 11, after V lost 4 bases and J lost 9 bases. CDR3 in amino acids: CASSSMSGGAIEQFF. CDR3 nucleotide sequence: TGTGCCAGCAGCTCAATGAGCGGGGGAGCGATTGAGCAGTTCTTC.

The sample holds one count of this clone. This chain uses TRBV19 with TRBJ2-3; D unclear. CDR1 and CDR2 (germline): LNHDA, SQIVND (reference sequence). The CDR3 length is 13 residues. Trimming removed 4 bases from V and 8 bases from J, with 13 bases in between. The CDR3 bases are TGTGCCAGTAGTAATCCCGCCGTCGGTACGCAGTATTTT. This gives the protein CASSNPAVGTQYF.

This clone was found once. The V and J genes are TRBV10-3 and TRBJ1-3, with no clear D. CDR1 is ENHRY, CDR2 SYGVKD, per germline. This CDR3 contains 13 residues. The germline V and J ends were trimmed by 7 bases and 4 bases, with 11 bases remaining between them. Written as DNA, the CDR3 is TGTGCCATCAACGAGGTATTCGGAAACACCATATATTTT. The encoded protein is CAINEVFGNTIYF.

This clone was detected a few times. The chain carries TRBV6-5 and TRBJ2-7; a possible D gene is TRBD1 (6 bases). Germline CDR1 is MNHEY and CDR2 is SVGAGI. The ends were cut back, 8 bases at V and 5 bases at J, with 13 bases in the middle. CDR3 length equals 12 residues. The CDR3 bases are TGTGCCAGCCTTATCAGGGGCCACGAGCAGTACTTC. Translation: CASLIRGHEQYF.

CDR3: CASSSRDRGATNEKLFF. The CDR3 coding sequence is TGTGCCAGCAGCTCTCGGGACAGGGGTGCAACTAATGAAAAACTGTTTTTT. The chain recombines TRBV5-4 with TRBJ1-4; TRBD1 matches at 10 bases. This CDR3 comprises 17 residues. With 3 bases clipped from V and 0 bases from J, the junction kept 5 bases outside the gene matches. CDR1 and CDR2 (germline): SGHNT, YYREEE (reference sequence).

The rearrangement links TRBV27 to TRBJ1-2; no clear D. In germline, CDR1 is MNHEY, CDR2 SMNVEV (reference sequence). The CDR3 covers 14 residues. With 5 bases removed from V and 4 bases from J, the gap between germline ends came to 14 bases. This chain's CDR3 is CASSPFGGVYGYTF. In DNA, the CDR3 is TGTGCCAGCAGTCCCTTCGGAGGAGTCTATGGCTACACCTTC.

The sample holds a few counts of this clone. V gene TRBV6-1 combines with J gene TRBJ1-6; D perhaps matches TRBD1 (5 bases). Trimming left V 0 bases short and J 2 bases short, with 8 bases between. Germline-derived CDR1 and CDR2 are MNHNS and SASEGT. The CDR3 consists of 16 residues. The CDR3 reads CASSEAGGAYNSPLHF. CDR3 nucleotide sequence: TGTGCCAGCAGTGAAGCAGGAGGGGCCTATAATTCACCCCTCCACTTT.

This clone was seen a few times. The gene calls are TRBV11-2 and TRBJ2-5; no definite D call. Germline CDR1 SGHAT, CDR2 FQNNGV. The CDR3 extends over 14 amino acids. V lost 5 bases to trimming and J lost 3 bases, with 13 bases between them. The CDR3 sequence is CASSQSGPEETQYF. DNA of the CDR3: TGTGCCAGCAGCCAATCTGGCCCCGAAGAGACCCAGTACTTC.

This chain links TRBV6-5 with TRBJ1-3; D perhaps matches TRBD1 (5 bases). Germline V CDR1 and CDR2: MNHEY, SVGAGI. CDR3 size: 15 residues. Trimming shortened V by 2 bases and J by 4 bases, and 12 bases separated the two germline ends. CDR3 bases: TGTGCCAGCAGTTACGGGGGAAATAGGGGAAACACCATATATTTT. Its protein is CASSYGGNRGNTIYF.

The rearrangement uses TRBV9 and TRBJ2-5; D not certain. Germline V gene lookup returns CDR1 SGDLS and CDR2 YYNGEE. The CDR3 loop spans 10 amino acids. The V end was cut by 2 bases, the J end by 7 bases, with 3 bases between. The chain's CDR3 is CASSVVTQYF. In DNA form, the CDR3 reads TGTGCCAGCAGCGTCGTGACCCAGTACTTC.

For this clone: This same CDR3 is encoded by further DNA sequences in the sample. The V gene is TRBV14, the J gene TRBJ1-4; D uncertain. Germline-derived CDR1 and CDR2 are SGHDN and FVKESK. V was pared by 2 bases and J by 7 bases, with 2 bases between. The CDR3 has 11 residues. In nucleotides, the CDR3 is TGTGCCAGCAGCCAATTTGAAAAACTGTTTTTT. Translating gives CASSQFEKLFF.

This clone has only a few counts. The DNA for the CDR3 is TGTGCCAGTAGTATCAACCCCGGACAGCTAGGGAATTCACCCCTCCACTTT. It codes for CASSINPGQLGNSPLHF. V and J are TRBV19 and TRBJ1-6, with D maybe TRBD1 (6 bases). From germline, CDR1 is LNHDA and CDR2 SQIVND (reference sequence). The CDR3 has 17 amino acids. The V and J ends lost 3 bases and 7 bases respectively, with 19 bases between them.